These T cell receptor beta chains were read from a single sample in a study of cytomegalovirus exposure and HLA in healthy donors. The method was immunoSEQ multiplex PCR; TCRdb's version includes in-frame clones alone and lacks a portion of them. This table has over 150,000 clones, over 65% appearing once. The sequenced sample consisted of PBMCs. These receptors were obtained from a woman aged 25 to 39 in good health and CMV-seronegative. The CDR3 runs from the conserved cysteine through the conserved F or W. The order of the fields is CDR3 protein, V gene, J gene.

CSAVGGRNEQFF	TRBV29-1	TRBJ2-1
CASSRDHGRDTQYF	TRBV4-2	TRBJ2-3
CASRGEKRELDEQYF	TRBV28	TRBJ2-7
CASSFRGAGFADTQYF	TRBV7-9	TRBJ2-3
CASSLVQGQETQYF	TRBV5-4	TRBJ2-5
CASSISWGPEAFF	TRBV19	TRBJ1-1
CASRASGGSYEQYF	TRBV5-1	TRBJ2-7
CASSLEGGGTDTQYF	TRBV5-4	TRBJ2-3
CASSQMAQGSHSPLHF	TRBV14	TRBJ1-6
CASRPDRGGEKLFF	TRBV7-2	TRBJ1-4
CAISDSRDNEQYF	TRBV10-3	TRBJ2-7
CASSPDSGDRITNEKLFF	TRBV5-6	TRBJ1-4
CAWSVRAGIEQFF	TRBV30	TRBJ2-1
CASSEVGAGVWSYGYPF	TRBV10-2	TRBJ1-2
CASSVGSVDQETQYF	TRBV9	TRBJ2-5
CASSFGTGGIVAFF	TRBV5-6	TRBJ1-1
CASSSGTTGTDTQYF	TRBV5-1	TRBJ2-3
CASSEQDYGYTF	TRBV6-1	TRBJ1-2
CASNEGGPRTGELFF	TRBV13	TRBJ2-2
CASSPERGGGSNTGELFF	TRBV4-1	TRBJ2-2
CASSPERSNEQFF	TRBV5-4	TRBJ2-1
CASSLRGLAMETQYF	TRBV27	TRBJ2-5
CASRFRYGYTF	TRBV2	TRBJ1-2
CASSLLTGSGANVLTF	TRBV18	TRBJ2-6
CASSVGQGSYNEQFF	TRBV5-5	TRBJ2-1
CAWSVLGQHDQPQHF	TRBV30	TRBJ1-5
CASSQDLWRNSGNTIYF	TRBV4-1	TRBJ1-3
CASSSTSGRGARSYNEQFF	TRBV5-6	TRBJ2-1
CASSQEDRGGIQYF	TRBV7-9	TRBJ2-4
CAWRRGLWEETQYF	TRBV30	TRBJ2-5
CASSLWLESSYNEQFF	TRBV5-1	TRBJ2-1